The 27 T cell receptor beta chains given below trace back to one sample, sequenced in a study of blood T cell repertoires in COVID-19. TCRdb's copy holds only in-frame clones and misses some; the assay was immunoSEQ multiplex PCR. This repertoire shows roughly 300,000 clones, 70% to 90% found once; its top ten account for less than 4.5%. The sample was PBMCs or T cells enriched from blood (not recorded which). The receptors stem from a man aged 25 to 45 who had recovered from COVID-19.

The rearrangement joins TRBV19 to TRBJ2-1; TRBD2 matches at 14 bases. This CDR3 contains 16 residues. With V trimmed by 5 bases and J by 7 bases, 7 bases remained unmatched. CDR1 is LNHDA, CDR2 SQIVND, per germline (reference sequence). The CDR3 protein is CASSWGLAGVRNEQFF. The CDR3 nucleotides read TGTGCCAGTAGTTGGGGACTAGCGGGAGTTCGGAATGAGCAGTTCTTC.

V usage is TRBV7-6 and J usage is TRBJ2-2, with a possible D match to TRBD2 (6 bases). Trimming removed 1 base at V and 4 bases at J, with 13 bases between. The germline V gene has CDR1 SGHVS and CDR2 FNYEAQ. The CDR3 loop spans 16 amino acids. CDR3 nucleotide sequence: TGTGCCAGCAGCTTAGAAGCGGGTGCCCCCACCGGGGAGCTGTTTTTT. Its translation: CASSLEAGAPTGELFF.

The chain recombines TRBV19 with TRBJ1-2, with 8 positions matching TRBD1. V shed 5 bases, J shed 7 bases, and the junction held 6 bases outside the gene matches. The CDR3 spans 13 residues. CDR1 and CDR2 from the germline V gene are LNHDA and SQIVND (reference sequence). The CDR3 coding sequence is TGTGCCAGTAGTCCAAGACAGGGGTCTGGCTACACCTTC. It is translated as CASSPRQGSGYTF.

This clone is a singleton in its sample. V usage is TRBV5-4 and J usage is TRBJ2-3, with 7 bases aligning to TRBD1. From germline, CDR1 is SGHNT and CDR2 YYREEE (reference sequence). This CDR3 region has 15 residues. The ends lost 3 bases at V and 2 bases at J; junction bases unmatched: 6. CDR3 protein: CASSWDRQFTDTQYF. The CDR3, as DNA: TGTGCCAGCAGCTGGGACAGACAGTTCACAGATACGCAGTATTTT.

The V and J genes are TRBV5-1 and TRBJ2-7; 11 nucleotides agree with TRBD2. This CDR3 region has 17 residues. CDR1 is SGHRS, CDR2 YFSETQ, per germline. Trimming cost V 7 bases and J 0 bases; bases outside gene matches: 12. The chain's CDR3 is CASQIASGRSSSYEQYF. The CDR3 nucleotides are TGCGCCAGCCAGATAGCTAGCGGGAGGTCGAGCTCCTACGAGCAGTACTTC.

The V and J genes are TRBV2 and TRBJ2-3, with 12 bases aligning to TRBD2. CDR1 SNHLY and CDR2 FYNNEI come from the germline V gene. The junction had 9 bases not matched to a gene; V was cut back by 6 bases and J by 2 bases. The length of the CDR3 is 17 residues. For the CDR3, the DNA is TGTGCCAGCAGCGCGGGACTAGCGGGTTCCTACACAGATACGCAGTATTTT. Protein product: CASSAGLAGSYTDTQYF.

The rearrangement uses TRBV28 and TRBJ1-1, with TRBD1 matching 11 bases. The CDR3 consists of 15 residues. Germline CDR1 MDHEN, CDR2 SYDVKM. The trim removed 6 bases at V and 7 bases at J, leaving 10 bases unmatched. The CDR3 DNA sequence: TGTGCCAGCAGATTGGACAGGGGGCGCATAGATGAAGCTTTCTTT. As protein: CASRLDRGRIDEAFF.

The chain couples TRBV19 to TRBJ1-6; 7 bases fit TRBD1. The CDR3 runs to 17 residues. Unmatched junction bases numbered 19, after V lost 7 bases and J lost 10 bases. CDR1 LNHDA and CDR2 SQIVND come from the germline V gene (reference sequence). The CDR3 DNA follows: TGTGCCAGTACCCTCCTCGCCGGGACAGTGAAGGGGTCACCCCTCCACTTT. As protein: CASTLLAGTVKGSPLHF.

V is TRBV5-6 and J is TRBJ2-7; 9 bases are a match to TRBD1. With V trimmed by 3 bases and J by 4 bases, 8 bases remained unmatched. CDR1 is SGHDT, CDR2 YYEEEE, per germline. This CDR3 spans 15 amino acids. CDR3 in DNA: TGTGCCAGCAGCTCCCGGGGACAGGGCAGGTACGAGCAGTACTTC. Amino acids: CASSSRGQGRYEQYF.

The CDR3 loop reads CASSFYSGAPYEQYF. In nucleotides, the CDR3 is TGTGCCAGCAGCTTCTATAGCGGGGCGCCCTACGAGCAGTACTTC. The chain employs TRBV7-8 and TRBJ2-7; 8 bases map to TRBD2. Per germline, CDR1 SGHVS and CDR2 FQNEAQ. Trimming cost V 3 bases and J 2 bases; bases outside gene matches: 6. The CDR3 is made up of 15 amino acids. Variable domain in full (rest from reference TRBV7-8 and TRBJ2-7): GAGVSQSPRYKVAKRGQDVALRCDPISGHVSLFWYQQALGQGPEFLTYFQNEAQLDKSGLPSDRFFAERPEGSVSTLKIQRTQQEDSAVYLCASSFYSGAPYEQYFGPGTRLTVT.

This chain connects TRBV7-9 to TRBJ2-2; D uncertain. The CDR3 is made up of 15 amino acids. CDR1 SEHNR and CDR2 FQNEAQ come from the germline V gene (reference sequence). Trimming left V 1 base short and J 5 bases short, with 11 bases between. The CDR3 DNA reads as TGTGCCAGCAGCTTAGGCAGTCGGGTGACCGGGGAGCTGTTTTTT. Its translation: CASSLGSRVTGELFF.

This clone was picked up one time. The gene calls are TRBV24-1 and TRBJ2-7; 10 positions agree with TRBD1. Trimming cost V 3 bases and J 5 bases; bases outside gene matches: 6. The CDR3 loop spans 15 amino acids. Germline values: CDR1 KGHDR, CDR2 SFDVKD. The CDR3 loop is CATSDRTGGKDEQYF. The DNA for the CDR3 is TGTGCCACCAGTGATCGGACAGGGGGAAAGGACGAGCAGTACTTC.

The CDR3 here is CASSIERNTEAFF. The CDR3 DNA follows: TGTGCCAGTAGTATAGAGAGGAACACTGAAGCTTTCTTT. The J gene is TRBJ1-1, the V gene TRBV19; D remains ambiguous. The CDR3 spans 13 residues. CDR1 LNHDA and CDR2 SQIVND come from the germline V gene (reference sequence). Deletions cut 0 bases from V and 1 base from J, with 3 bases between.

The V and J genes are TRBV4-2 and TRBJ1-5; D unclear. The CDR3 is 15 amino acids. Trimming took 0 bases from V and 10 from J, leaving 16 bases between them. Germline assignment: CDR1 LGHNA and CDR2 YNFKEQ. CDR3 coding DNA: TGTGCCAGCAGCCAAGATCCCGGGAAGGTCAATCCCCAGCATTTT. The encoded protein is CASSQDPGKVNPQHF.

The J gene is TRBJ2-7, the V gene TRBV4-2; TRBD2 aligns across 13 bases. Germline V gene sequence: CDR1 LGHNA, CDR2 YNFKEQ. Trimming removed 2 bases from V and 0 bases from J; junction bases left unmatched: 10. The CDR3 has 19 amino acids. The CDR3: CASSQPPGLAGPYSYEQYF. The DNA for the CDR3 is TGTGCCAGCAGCCAACCTCCGGGACTAGCGGGACCATACTCCTACGAGCAGTACTTC.

This chain joins TRBV3-1 (or the pseudogene TRBV3-2) and TRBJ1-2; D is possibly TRBD1 (6 bases). The CDR3 runs 13 residues. CDR1 and CDR2 from the germline V gene are LGHDT and YNNKEL (reference sequence). V was trimmed by 5 bases and J by 8 bases, leaving 15 bases between them. The CDR3 DNA sequence: TGTGCCAGCAGCACCGGCGGGGGCGGCGGCTACACCTTC. The encoded protein is CASSTGGGGGYTF.

V usage is TRBV21-1 and J usage is TRBJ1-3. TRBV21-1 is a documented pseudogene. This CDR3 is built from 16 residues. The CDR3 here is CASSKVSGFSGNTIYF. The DNA for the CDR3 is TGTGCCAGCAGCAAAGTAAGCGGCTTCTCTGGAAACACCATATATTTT.

This clone occurred a few times. The gene calls are TRBV28 and TRBJ2-1; 9 positions match TRBD1. J gave up 7 bases and V 7 bases, and 11 bases lay outside the gene matches. The V gene's germline CDR1 is MDHEN and CDR2 SYDVKM. CDR3 length: 15 amino acids. The CDR3 spells CASTPGGQGGNEQFF. CDR3 coding DNA: TGTGCCAGCACTCCCGGGGGACAGGGCGGTAATGAGCAGTTCTTC.

This chain links TRBV19 with TRBJ1-4; D is unclear. Per germline, CDR1 LNHDA and CDR2 SQIVND (reference sequence). Trimming stripped 3 bases from V and 0 bases from J, with 11 bases between. This CDR3 is built from 16 residues. This CDR3 reads CASSILSGTTNEKLFF. Here the CDR3 DNA reads TGTGCCAGTAGTATTCTCTCGGGGACAACTAATGAAAAACTGTTTTTT.

This sequence joins TRBV5-1 and TRBJ2-3; no definite D call. The V and J ends lost 1 base and 1 base respectively, with 10 bases between them. The CDR3 is 15 amino acids. Per germline, CDR1 SGHRS and CDR2 YFSETQ. CDR3: CASSLRRVGTDTQYF. In nucleotides, the CDR3 is TGCGCCAGCAGCTTGCGCCGGGTAGGCACAGATACGCAGTATTTT.

The CDR3 DNA reads as TGTGCCAGCAGCGCGACTGTCCACTACGAGCAGTACTTC. As protein: CASSATVHYEQYF. The chain couples TRBV11-3 to TRBJ2-7; D unclear. The CDR3 spans 13 residues. The V end was cut by 5 bases, the J end by 3 bases, with 11 bases between. The germline V gene encodes CDR1 SGHNT and CDR2 YENEEA.

This clone has just a few counts. V and J are TRBV11-1 and TRBJ2-3, with TRBD2 matching over 10 bases. In germline, CDR1 is SGHAT, CDR2 FQDESV (reference sequence). The ends lost 5 bases at V and 2 bases at J; junction bases unmatched: 4. CDR3 length: 15 amino acids. The CDR3 protein is CASSPGLADTDTQYF. The CDR3 nucleotides are TGTGCCAGCAGCCCCGGACTAGCGGACACAGATACGCAGTATTTT.

The rearrangement joins TRBV6-1 to TRBJ2-7; TRBD2 aligns across 9 bases. Trimming cost V 2 bases and J 2 bases; bases outside gene matches: 13. Germline-derived CDR1 and CDR2 are MNHNS and SASEGT. CDR3 length: 18 amino acids. The CDR3 DNA sequence: TGTGCCAGCAGTGAAATTGGTAGCGGGGGCTTCCCCACCTACGAGCAGTACTTC. Encoded protein: CASSEIGSGGFPTYEQYF.

V gene TRBV11-3 combines with J gene TRBJ2-1; 7 positions match TRBD1. The CDR3 loop spans 17 amino acids. The V segment lost 5 bases and the J segment 4 bases; nucleotides outside the gene matches: 14. Per the germline V gene, CDR1 is SGHNT and CDR2 is YENEEA. CDR3 protein: CASSLRQGRGSYNEQFF. The CDR3 bases are TGTGCCAGCAGCCTGAGACAGGGACGTGGCTCATACAATGAGCAGTTCTTC.

This chain uses TRBV19 with TRBJ1-5; a possible D gene is TRBD1 (6 bases). Trimming removed 3 bases at V and 5 bases at J, with 20 bases between. This CDR3 comprises 17 residues. CDR1 is LNHDA, CDR2 SQIVND, per germline (reference sequence). CDR3 nucleotides: TGTGCCAGTAGTATTGAATCGAGGGGGAGAAGAGATCAGCCCCAGCATTTT. It translates to CASSIESRGRRDQPQHF.

This clone was counted once. V gene TRBV7-2 combines with J gene TRBJ2-3; TRBD2 matches 9 bases. This CDR3 is 15 amino acids long. The trim removed 6 bases at V and 1 base at J, leaving 5 bases unmatched. From germline, CDR1 is SGHTA and CDR2 FQGNSA. The DNA for the CDR3 is TGTGCCAGCAGGGGGCTAGCGGGGCGCACAGATACGCAGTATTTT. Translation: CASRGLAGRTDTQYF.

The rearrangement uses TRBV5-1 and TRBJ2-7; 11 nucleotides line up with TRBD1. The CDR3 contains 17 residues. The germline gives CDR1 SGHRS, CDR2 YFSETQ. The V and J ends lost 6 bases and 1 base, in that order; junction bases with no gene match: 12. This chain's CDR3 is CASTHTAGTGGSYEQYF. CDR3 DNA sequence: TGCGCCAGCACCCACACCGCCGGGACAGGGGGATCCTACGAGCAGTACTTC.